One and the same sample provided the 6 T cell receptor beta chains below, sequenced in a study of OX40 agonist ivuxolimab in advanced cancers. Measured with immunoSEQ multiplex PCR; TCRdb has only the in-frame clones, and not every one. The profile shows roughly 60,000 clones, approximately 80% of them singletons. Sequences were derived from CD4+ or CD8+ T cells sorted from blood, sampled in a trial of the OX40 agonist ivuxolimab. Source of these receptors: an adult with an advanced solid tumor such as melanoma, head and neck, liver or kidney cancer.

The rearrangement links TRBV5-1 to TRBJ2-2, with D tentatively TRBD1 (6 bases). Per germline, CDR1 SGHRS and CDR2 YFSETQ. CDR3 length equals 17 residues. Trimming pared 0 bases from V and 1 base from J, leaving 13 bases between. As DNA, the CDR3 is TGCGCCAGCAGCTTGGGGGCCGGGACAAGGAACACCGGGGAGCTGTTTTTT. It is translated as CASSLGAGTRNTGELFF.

This chain uses TRBV7-8 with TRBJ2-1; the D gene is possibly TRBD2 (6 bases). Germline values: CDR1 SGHVS, CDR2 FQNEAQ. This CDR3 comprises 13 residues. Trimming removed 8 bases from V and 10 bases from J, with 18 bases in between. CDR3 bases: TGTGCCAGCGTGATAGCGCGTGGGGGGGAGCAGTTCTTC. Protein sequence: CASVIARGGEQFF.

The chain joins TRBV28 to TRBJ1-5; no clear D gene. CDR1 and CDR2 from the germline V gene are MDHEN and SYDVKM. There are 12 residues in the CDR3. Trimming took 4 bases from V and 1 from J, leaving 2 bases between them. CDR3 loop: CASSWSNQPQHF. CDR3 in DNA: TGTGCCAGCAGTTGGAGCAATCAGCCCCAGCATTTT.

This clone occurred a few times. This rearrangement joins TRBV18 to TRBJ2-6; D remains unclear. Germline CDR1 is KGHSH and CDR2 is LQKENI. This CDR3 is 14 amino acids long. The germline V and J ends were trimmed by 2 bases and 2 bases, with 4 bases remaining between them. Here the CDR3 reads CASSPGTGANVLTF. CDR3 DNA: TGTGCCAGCTCACCAGGGACTGGGGCCAACGTCCTGACTTTC. Filled out from reference TRBV18 and TRBJ2-6, the complete variable domain reads NAGVMQNPRHLVRRRGQEARLRCSPMKGHSHVYWYRQLPEEGLKFMVYLQKENIIDESGMPKERFSAEFPKEGPSILRIQQVVRGDSAAYFCASSPGTGANVLTFGAGSRLTVL.

The V and J genes are TRBV4-1 and TRBJ2-7; D call uncertain. V gave up 2 bases and J gave up 0 bases, with 2 bases separating them. Germline V gene data show CDR1 as MGHRA and CDR2 as YSYEKL. CDR3 length: 12 residues. The DNA of the CDR3 is TGCGCCAGCAGCCAAAGCTCCTACGAGCAGTACTTC. As protein: CASSQSSYEQYF.

The genes are TRBV6-1 and TRBJ2-3, with D hard to call. The germline gives CDR1 MNHNS, CDR2 SASEGT. This CDR3 comprises 13 residues. Trimming left V 6 bases short and J 2 bases short, with 9 bases between. The CDR3, as DNA: TGTGCCAGCAGCAAAGGCCCCACAGATACGCAGTATTTT. Translation gives CASSKGPTDTQYF.